This T cell receptor (beta chain) originates from a study of T cells in Graves' hyperthyroidism and ophthalmopathy (dated by TCRdb to between 2018 and 2021). A note on the overall study: Peripheral blood samples were taken at the time of initial diagnosis, prior to any treatment. To identify distinguishing TCR V-J signatures, a discovery cohort of some 99 patients was used, comprising 43 with Graves' ophthalmopathy and approximately 58 with stable Graves' hyperthyroidism. Whether ophthalmopathy could be predicted prospectively was tested in an independent validation cohort made up of under 20 hyperthyroidism patients plus 17 patients who later progressed to ophthalmopathy. The approximately 90 discovery patients were divided at random into training and test sets in a 7:3 ratio. In about 6 Graves' hyperthyroidism patients, the study also compared T-cell repertoires from thyroid tissue with T-cell repertoires from blood. After blood sampling, hyperthyroidism patients were treated with methimazole at a starting dose of 30 mg daily, and ophthalmopathy patients were treated with high-dose intravenous methylprednisolone. The paper describes TCR Vbeta CDR3 sequencing of 140 or so peripheral blood samples, made up of 43 ophthalmopathy patients, 70 to 80 hyperthyroidism patients and about 17 progressor patients.

This clonotype appeared many times. Its target antigen remains unknown. Within one base of it there is no much larger clone, and no base qualities were kept. What the work shows at the level of the full study, not this receptor alone: In cross-validation, a model built on a 13 V-J signature told ophthalmopathy apart from stable hyperthyroidism with approximately 90% sensitivity and about 81% specificity, and in testing the same model reached 80%/75%. In validation, the model predicted progression to ophthalmopathy with approximately 71% sensitivity and around 72% specificity, a median of 6.5 months before onset. Blood samples also contained most of the expanded thyroid clonotypes (frequency above 0.001), which suggests that blood repertoires may reflect thyroid immune responses. Sample size was not statistically predetermined, and investigators were not blinded to group allocation.

The cysteine opens and the phenylalanine closes a CDR3 of 16 amino acids. Solely the CDR3 DNA is kept, with 48 bases framed from the first base. V loses 0 bases of germline sequence and J loses 1 base, and the interval between the two ends is 16 bases. CDR1 and CDR2, per the germline V gene (reference sequence), are DFQATT and SNEGSKA. A patient counted as having stable Graves' hyperthyroidism if no progression to ophthalmopathy occurred over 18 months of follow-up. The hyperthyroidism patients were between 18 and 65 years old and newly diagnosed, with a disease duration of less than 2 months. Patients with uncontrolled infections, other autoimmune diseases, pregnancy or lactation were excluded. Diagnoses relied on clinical symptoms, serum thyroxine and TRAb, thyroid ultrasound and orbital computed tomography. PBMCs were isolated from about 10 ml of fresh peripheral blood by Ficoll-Paque density gradient centrifugation. Total RNA was extracted using Trizol reagent, and RNA quality was assessed on an Agilent 2100 Bioanalyzer.

TCR beta CDR3 regions were amplified from RNA transcripts. A first-round RT-PCR of the TCR CDR3 used the HTBI primer set with the Qiagen OneStep RT-PCR kit. A second multiplex PCR round built the libraries, followed by size selection and purification. Paired-end sequencing of the libraries was performed with 100 bp reads on an Illumina HiSeq2000. On the study's bioinformatics: Raw data were processed with SOAPnuke, discarding reads with adapters, uncalled bases, mean Phred below 15, or no exact constant-primer or identifier match. High-quality paired reads were merged using COPE v1.2.5, and each unique nucleotide sequence was defined as a clonotype. Clonotypes were aligned to IMGT TRBV, TRBD and TRBJ reference segments using MiTCR v1.1. The analysis was restricted to V-J combinations with a frequency above 0.0001, which together covered roughly 99% of the repertoires. The TCS score was defined as F50 (clonal expansion) divided by E x V (chaos), with BLOSUM62-based TCRdist calculated between CDR3 peptides within each V-J. Welch's t-statistics and random forest reduced 514 V-J features to 10 to 15, which were used in a naive Bayes classifier (R e1071). TCRdb reworked the public reads: Q25 trimming with fastp, MiXCR clone assembly, productive beta chains retained. Each CDR3 protein appears once, grouped with its most common genes and DNA. TCRdb's processing, not the study's, gives the V and J calls here. The sample table holds more than 650,000 distinct CDR3 sequences, of which around 15% were seen once. The top ten constitute roughly 10% of the sample.

This sequence uses TRBV20-1 and TRBJ2-7, with TRBD2 as a weak D call on 6 bases. This receptor was identified in a young woman with Graves' hyperthyroidism. Sample: blood. The nucleotide sequence is TGCAGTGCTAGAGATCACGGGAGTCCCCATTCCTACGAGCAGTACTTC. Its translation reads: CSARDHGSPHSYEQYF.